This TCR beta chain was sequenced for a study of blood T cells in healthy people across ages. Study at large: Per two T cells, template switching captured roughly one barcoded beta molecule.

V was pared by 2 bases and J by 7 bases, with 12 bases between. The CDR3 contains 13 residues. Germline V gene lookup returns CDR1 SEHNR and CDR2 FQNEAQ (reference sequence). The individuals who served as donors were healthy Caucasians living in Russia, aged roughly 6 to 90. The second PCR ran about 6 to 12 cycles with a sample-barcoded 5' primer and J-beta primers. TCRdb redid the calling of the 5' RACE reads with MiXCR, one entry per CDR3 protein. Among 550,000 to 750,000 distinct CDR3 sequences listed, more than 20% were seen once. The receptor was derived from a man aged 65-85 years in good health. The sample taken for sequencing was blood. J is TRBJ2-7 and V is TRBV7-9, with D possibly being TRBD2 (6 bases). The CDR3 nucleotides read TGTGCCAGCAGCTTATCCGGGAGTAGTGAGCAGTACTTC. Translated: CASSLSGSSEQYF.